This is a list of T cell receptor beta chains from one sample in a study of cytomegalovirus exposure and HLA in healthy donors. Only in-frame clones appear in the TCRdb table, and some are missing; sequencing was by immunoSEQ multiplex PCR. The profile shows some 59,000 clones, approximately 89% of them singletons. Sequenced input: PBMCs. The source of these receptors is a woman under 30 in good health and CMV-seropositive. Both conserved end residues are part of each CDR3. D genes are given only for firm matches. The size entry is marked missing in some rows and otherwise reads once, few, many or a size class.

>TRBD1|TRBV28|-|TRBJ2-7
CASSFLRAGTANEQYF
TGTGCCAGCAGTTTCTTAAGAGCCGGGACAGCAAACGAGCAGTACTTC
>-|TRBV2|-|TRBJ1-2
CASRTPRGGANYGYTF
TGTGCCAGCAGGACCCCGAGGGGGGGAGCTAACTATGGCTACACCTTC
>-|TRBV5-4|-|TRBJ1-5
CASSQQGASNQPQHF
TGTGCCAGCAGCCAACAGGGAGCTAGCAATCAGCCCCAGCATTTT
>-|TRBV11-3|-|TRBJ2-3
CASSFRLDPDTQYF
TGTGCCAGCAGCTTTCGTCTAGACCCAGATACGCAGTATTTT
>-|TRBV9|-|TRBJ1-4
CASSQRGSATNEKLFF
TGTGCCAGCAGTCAGCGGGGGTCTGCAACTAATGAAAAACTGTTTTTT
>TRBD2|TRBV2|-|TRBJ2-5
CASSELAGGDETQYF
TGTGCCAGCAGTGAACTAGCGGGGGGAGATGAGACCCAGTACTTC
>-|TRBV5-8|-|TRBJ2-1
CASSVDKQFF
TGTGCCAGCAGCGTAGACAAGCAGTTCTTC
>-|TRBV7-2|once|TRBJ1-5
CASSVQGYSNQPQHF
TGTGCCAGCAGCGTACAGGGTTATAGCAATCAGCCCCAGCATTTT
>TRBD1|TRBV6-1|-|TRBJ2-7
CASTDRGRGEEQYF
TGTGCCAGCACCGACAGGGGGCGAGGGGAAGAGCAGTACTTC
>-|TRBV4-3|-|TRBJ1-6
CASSHGQNYNSPLHF
TGCGCCAGCAGCCACGGACAGAACTATAATTCACCCCTCCACTTT
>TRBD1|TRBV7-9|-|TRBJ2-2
CASSTDRAGTGELFF
TGTGCCAGCAGCACGGACAGGGCGGGCACCGGGGAGCTGTTTTTT
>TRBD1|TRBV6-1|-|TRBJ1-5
CASRGGQVQPQHF
TGTGCCAGCAGGGGGGGACAGGTGCAGCCCCAGCATTTT
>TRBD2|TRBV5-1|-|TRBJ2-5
CASSLAGLAGGHQETQYF
TGCGCCAGCAGCTTGGCCGGACTAGCGGGGGGGCATCAAGAGACCCAGTACTTC
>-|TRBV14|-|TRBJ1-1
CASSERAFRFYEAFF
TGTGCCAGCAGCGAGCGAGCCTTCAGATTTTATGAAGCTTTCTTT
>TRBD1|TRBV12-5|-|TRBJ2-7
CASGLGKGDRSYEQYF
TGTGCTAGTGGCCTCGGGAAGGGGGACAGGTCCTACGAGCAGTACTTC
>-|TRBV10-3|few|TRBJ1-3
CAISEAGSGNTIYF
TGTGCCATCAGTGAGGCAGGCTCTGGAAACACCATATATTTT
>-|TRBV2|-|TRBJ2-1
CASSETSLATSYNEQFF
TGTGCCAGCAGTGAAACAAGCCTAGCCACTTCCTACAATGAGCAGTTCTTC
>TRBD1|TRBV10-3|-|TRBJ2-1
CAISPGQGASSYNEQFF
TGTGCCATCAGTCCTGGACAGGGAGCAAGCTCCTACAATGAGCAGTTCTTC
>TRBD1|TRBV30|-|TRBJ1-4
CAWDRVGSNEKLFF
TGTGCCTGGGACAGGGTGGGGAGTAATGAAAAACTGTTTTTT
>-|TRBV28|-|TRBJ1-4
CASSQEKLFF
TGTGCCAGCAGTCAGGAAAAACTGTTTTTT
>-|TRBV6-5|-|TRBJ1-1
CASSSTGNTEAFF
TGTGCCAGCAGTTCAACAGGGAACACTGAAGCTTTCTTT
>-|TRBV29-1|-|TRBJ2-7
CSVEKGSSGYEQYF
TGCAGCGTCGAAAAGGGGAGTAGCGGTTACGAGCAGTACTTC
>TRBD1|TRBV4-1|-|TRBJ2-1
CASSQSGQGAFLVRGNEQFF
TGCGCCAGCAGCCAAAGTGGACAGGGGGCTTTTCTTGTCAGGGGCAATGAGCAGTTCTTC
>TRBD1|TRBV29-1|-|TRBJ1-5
CSVRTGGSQPQHF
TGCAGCGTTCGGACAGGGGGCAGTCAGCCCCAGCATTTT
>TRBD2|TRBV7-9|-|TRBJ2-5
CASSLELAETQETQYF
TGTGCCAGCAGCTTAGAGCTAGCGGAAACACAAGAGACCCAGTACTTC
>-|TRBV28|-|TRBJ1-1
CASSPGTPNTEAFF
TGTGCCAGCAGTCCCGGGACACCTAACACTGAAGCTTTCTTT
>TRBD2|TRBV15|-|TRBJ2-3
CATSRNSGGASDTQYF
TGTGCCACCAGCAGAAATAGCGGGGGGGCTTCAGATACGCAGTATTTT
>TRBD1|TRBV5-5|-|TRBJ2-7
CASSSRTGGYEQYF
TGTGCCAGCAGCTCCAGGACAGGGGGCTACGAGCAGTACTTC
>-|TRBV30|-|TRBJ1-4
CAWSPGKAGVEKLFF
TGTGCCTGGAGTCCGGGGAAGGCGGGGGTTGAAAAACTGTTTTTT